This TCR beta chain was obtained from a study of T cell clonotyping in hematopoietic cell transplantation. Clones were read by immunoSEQ multiplex PCR, and TCRdb kept only the in-frame ones, dropping some. The sample records around 5,000 clones, more than 20% being singletons. Trimming took 7 bases from V and 3 from J, leaving 7 bases between them. Germline CDR1 and CDR2: SQVTM and ANQGSEA. CDR3 length equals 11 residues. This TCR was recovered from a male patient aged 35-55 years who had an allogeneic stem cell transplant from an unrelated donor, so the T cells may come from the graft donor. Some clones in this sample may be carry-over from other donors' samples. The V and J genes are TRBV29-1 and TRBJ1-3, with D possibly matching TRBD1 (5 bases). The sequencing used peripheral blood mononuclear cells, collected 180 days after allogeneic stem cell transplant. CDR3 DNA sequence: TGCAGCGCAGGGCTTGGAAACACCATATATTTT. This translates into CSAGLGNTIYF.